This entry is about one TCR beta chain. It has no known antigen specificity. The sample holds no much larger clone one base away, and base qualities are not on file. The time point label of this sample denotes: about 28 days (+/-7) after the second vaccine dose. AZD1222 recipients whose second dose came at about 4 weeks and those whose second dose came at about 12 weeks were combined into one group, since spike-specific TCR depth and breadth did not differ between the two schedules. The vaccinee samples were drawn from two UK trials, COV001 and COV002, one of which was a single-blind randomized controlled phase 2/3 trial testing AZD1222 (ChAdOx1 nCoV-19) in healthy adults. For TCRbeta chain sequencing, PBMC samples were collected from trial participants at day 0 and at day 28 after the second dose. The CDR3 regions of human TCRbeta chains were analyzed by immunosequencing. For the original study's pipeline: Repertoire TCRs were matched against a reference library of SARS-CoV-2-specific TCRs generated with the MIRA antigen-specificity platform. Breadth meant the fraction of unique TCRs that were SARS-CoV-2-associated, whereas depth meant the fraction of total T cells that were SARS-CoV-2-associated. Using the MIRA data, every spike-specific TCR was mapped to the spike region that the TCR reacted to and assigned to either a CD4 or a CD8 class. Log10-transformed breadth and depth values were compared by one-way ANOVA with Sidak's multiple comparisons tests. Sourced from immuneACCESS, this table was stored by TCRdb with only in-frame sequences that have V and J called. A share of the clones is absent; for the studies checked, an unresolved V gene accounts for under half, and the remainder has no known explanation. V, J and clone size were drawn from that table, and D and trimming were deduced from the DNA. This sample comprises 85,000 or so clones, 75% to 95% of them detected only once. The ten largest clones represent about 9.9% of the sample.

The record originates from a study of T cell responses to AZD1222 COVID-19 vaccine (dated by TCRdb to 2020 to 2022). The study in broad terms: TCR sequencing covered more than 230 trial participants: roughly 200 given two doses of AZD1222 and 26 given two doses of MenACWY control vaccine. Trial participants were enrolled into age subgroups of 18-55, 56-69 and 70-plus years, which contained approximately 150, 28 and 58 TCR-sequenced participants, respectively.

What the research found in general, with its limitations: Most participants were white British and females outnumbered males, and the authors suggested that clonal diversity may have been underestimated. In the small 56-69-year group, the increase in depth fell short of significance, most likely because of low power. Vaccine-associated CD4 TCRs spanned the whole spike protein, with dominant responses in regions 160-218 and 743-854. Because no samples from the day 14 peak response were available, repertoires could be characterized only after the peak T cell response. After two AZD1222 doses, both the breadth and the depth of spike-specific TCRs were significantly higher than at day 0 and than in MenACWY recipients. Epitopes outside the regions mutated in the B.1.351 and B.1.1.7 variants were reportedly recognized by nearly half of the unique spike-specific TCRs. Only six AZD1222 recipients were SARS-CoV-2 seropositive at baseline, limiting conclusions about previously exposed vaccinees.

Including cysteine and phenylalanine, the CDR3 has 15 amino acids. Only the CDR3 DNA stays, 45 bases, in frame from base 1. V is pruned by 8 bases and J by 0 bases, leaving 6 bases of the junction without a gene match. The germline V gene encodes CDR1 LGHDT and CDR2 YNNKEL (reference sequence). Material: peripheral blood, obtained 28 days after the second AZD1222 dose. The sequence was obtained from an adult who received the AZD1222 COVID-19 vaccine. The chain joins TRBV3-1 (or the pseudogene TRBV3-2) to TRBJ2-1, with 8 bases matching TRBD2. The CDR3 protein: CASRLASSSYNEQFF. Read as DNA, the sequence is TGTGCCAGCCGACTAGCGTCAAGCTCCTACAATGAGCAGTTCTTC.